The next 9 T cell receptor beta chains were all read from a single sample in a study of cytomegalovirus exposure and HLA in healthy donors. Vbeta (60) and Jbeta (13) primers were used in the PCR. Clones were sequenced by immunoSEQ multiplex PCR, and TCRdb holds only the in-frame ones, with some missing. Of about 160,000 clones in the sample, 60% to 85% were seen once. Sequencing was done on a sample of PBMCs. These receptor sequences come from a woman in her thirties or forties in good health and CMV-seronegative.

This clone occurred once. The chain links TRBV19 to TRBJ1-2; TRBD1 matches 8 bases. Germline V gives CDR1 LNHDA, CDR2 SQIVND (reference sequence). The ends lost 3 bases at V and 3 bases at J; junction bases unmatched: 6. This CDR3 spans 15 amino acids. The CDR3: CASSIQQGGYYGYTF. CDR3 sequence (DNA): TGTGCCAGTAGTATCCAACAGGGGGGTTACTATGGCTACACCTTC.

This clone was seen a single time. The gene calls are TRBV27 and TRBJ1-1, with a possible D match to TRBD1 (5 bases). This CDR3 region has 15 residues. Trimming shortened V by 0 bases and J by 5 bases, and 13 bases separated the two germline ends. CDR1 is MNHEY and CDR2 is SMNVEV in the germline V gene (reference sequence). The CDR3 DNA reads TGTGCCAGCAGTTTATCGAGGCAGGGTAAAACTGAAGCTTTCTTT. Encoded protein: CASSLSRQGKTEAFF.

This clone was seen only a few times. This chain joins TRBV5-3 and TRBJ1-3; TRBD1 agrees at 11 bases. TRBV5-3 counts as an open reading frame of uncertain function. J lost 1 base, V lost 3 bases, and 12 bases had no gene match. The CDR3 length is 19 residues. The CDR3 nucleotides read TGTGCCAGAAGCTCATCGGACAGGGGGCAAGTATTATCTGGAAACACCATATATTTT. This translates into CARSSSDRGQVLSGNTIYF.

V usage is TRBV7-9 and J usage is TRBJ2-7; tentatively, D is TRBD2 (6 bases). The CDR3 length is 16 residues. Germline CDR1 is SEHNR and CDR2 is FQNEAQ (reference sequence). Trimming took off 5 bases at V and 5 bases at J, with 22 bases between the two ends. CDR3 sequence: CASSAGGGAWGNEQYF. The CDR3 nucleotides are TGTGCCAGCAGCGCAGGAGGCGGGGCTTGGGGCAACGAGCAGTACTTC.

Only a few counts were recorded for this clone. This chain connects TRBV28 to TRBJ2-7, with a possible D match to TRBD2 (6 bases). This CDR3 has 12 residues. Trimming took off 5 bases at V and 7 bases at J, with 12 bases between the two ends. CDR1 MDHEN and CDR2 SYDVKM come from the germline V gene. CDR3 coding DNA: TGTGCCAGCAGTCCCTCGCGGGGTGAGCAGTACTTC. Its translation: CASSPSRGEQYF.

Only a few counts were recorded for this clone. This rearrangement joins TRBV2 to TRBJ1-2, with D possibly being TRBD1 (5 bases). The CDR3 covers 13 residues. CDR1 and CDR2 (germline): SNHLY, FYNNEI. V was cut by 6 bases and J by 2 bases, with 10 bases left in between. The CDR3 region is CASSKTANYGYTF. The CDR3 DNA is TGTGCCAGCAGCAAGACAGCAAACTATGGCTACACCTTC. Filled out from reference TRBV2 and TRBJ1-2, the complete variable domain reads EPEVTQTPSHQVTQMGQEVILRCVPISNHLYFYWYRQILGQKVEFLVSFYNNEISEKSEIFDDQFSVERPDGSNFTLKIRSTKLEDSAMYFCASSKTANYGYTFGSGTRLTVV.

This clone was counted once. This sequence joins TRBV19 and TRBJ2-7; no reliable D call. This CDR3 contains 12 residues. Germline assignment: CDR1 LNHDA and CDR2 SQIVND (reference sequence). V was pared by 4 bases and J by 8 bases, with 12 bases between. CDR3: CASSTPDIQQYF. For the CDR3, the DNA is TGTGCCAGTAGTACCCCAGACATACAGCAGTACTTC. Full variable domain (outside the CDR3, taken from reference TRBV19 and TRBJ2-7): DGGITQSPKYLFRKEGQNVTLSCEQNLNHDAMYWYRQDPGQGLRLIYYSQIVNDFQKGDIAEGYSVSREKKESFPLTVTSAQKNPTAFYLCASSTPDIQQYFGPGTRLTVT.

This sequence joins TRBV6-1 and TRBJ1-6; no clear D. This CDR3 contains 15 residues. Germline V gene lookup returns CDR1 MNHNS and CDR2 SASEGT. The V end was cut by 1 base, the J end by 6 bases, with 10 bases between. CDR3 sequence reads: CASSEGPGTNSPLHF. Here the CDR3 DNA reads TGTGCCAGCAGTGAAGGTCCAGGTACTAATTCACCCCTCCACTTT.

The chain carries TRBV5-1 and TRBJ2-2, with 8 bases fitting TRBD1. Germline V gene lookup returns CDR1 SGHRS and CDR2 YFSETQ. J gave up 0 bases and V 4 bases, and 2 bases lay outside the gene matches. This CDR3 has 15 residues. The CDR3 loop is CASSQGASNTGELFF. CDR3 bases: TGCGCCAGCAGCCAGGGGGCCTCGAACACCGGGGAGCTGTTTTTT.